The table lists the clone carrying this TCR beta chain with a count of one. The assay was immunoSEQ multiplex PCR, and TCRdb's table has in-frame clones only and misses some. The sample shows 200,000 to 250,000 clones, 90% of them seen only once. This sample is drawn from a study of blood T cell repertoires in COVID-19. Germline V gene lookup returns CDR1 SGHTA and CDR2 FQGNSA. Trimming removed 5 bases from V and 2 bases from J, with 17 bases in between. The CDR3 runs 16 residues. This clonotype was sampled from a young man who had been exposed to COVID-19. The chain combines TRBV7-2 with TRBJ2-3, with D maybe TRBD1 (5 bases). The sequencing sample was made of PBMCs or T cells enriched from blood (not recorded which). CDR3 in amino acids: CASSAQGPLPTDTQYF. The CDR3 DNA is TGTGCCAGCAGCGCTCAGGGCCCACTACCCACAGATACGCAGTATTTT.